The clone carrying this T cell receptor beta chain was counted a single time. V gave up 7 bases and J gave up 6 bases, with 18 bases separating them. Germline V gene sequence: CDR1 SQVTM, CDR2 ANQGSEA. The CDR3 spans 13 residues. The source of the sample is a study of regulatory T cells in long-lasting Graves disease. Time point here: persistent/refractory GD, antithyroid drugs over 5 years with positive TRAb. Generation of the TCR library employed RNA extracted from PBMCs. According to the study, TCR beta libraries were built with iRepertoire HTBI primers and CDR3-region Arm-PCR. TCRdb used MiXCR to reprocess the multiplex PCR reads, holding one entry per CDR3 protein. The table lists 500,000 to 700,000 distinct CDR3 sequences, 25% to 35% of them singletons.

The source material was peripheral blood mononuclear cells (PBMCs), sampled when the disease was refractory, from a patient treated with antithyroid drugs. This receptor was identified in a female donor with Graves disease. The genes are TRBV29-1 and TRBJ1-1; no definite D call. The CDR3 DNA sequence: TGCAGCGCTCTACTCGGGATAGGGTCTGAAGCTTTCTTT. Its protein product is CSALLGIGSEAFF.